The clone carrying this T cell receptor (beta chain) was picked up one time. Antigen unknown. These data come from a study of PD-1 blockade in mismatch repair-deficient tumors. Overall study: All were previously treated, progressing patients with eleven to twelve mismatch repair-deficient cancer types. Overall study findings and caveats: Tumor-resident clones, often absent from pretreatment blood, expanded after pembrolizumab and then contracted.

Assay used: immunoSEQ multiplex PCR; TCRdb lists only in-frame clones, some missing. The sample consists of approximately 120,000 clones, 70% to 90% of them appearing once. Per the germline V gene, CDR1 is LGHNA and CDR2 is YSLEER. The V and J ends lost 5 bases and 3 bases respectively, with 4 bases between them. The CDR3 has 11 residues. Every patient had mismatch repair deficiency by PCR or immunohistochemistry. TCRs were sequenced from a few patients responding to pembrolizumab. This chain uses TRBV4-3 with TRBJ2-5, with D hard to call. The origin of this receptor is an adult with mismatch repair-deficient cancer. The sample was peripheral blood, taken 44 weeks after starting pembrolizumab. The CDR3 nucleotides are TGCGCCAGCAGCGAGGAAGAGACCCAGTACTTC. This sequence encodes CASSEEETQYF.